This TCR beta chain was found in a study of blood T cells in healthy people across ages. This clonotype was seen a few times. What it binds is unknown. Then a second PCR, running about 7 to 11 cycles, was carried out with a sample-barcoded 5' primer and a J-beta primer mix. TCRdb re-analysed the 5' RACE reads in MiXCR, keeping a single row per CDR3 protein. The sample records some 1.6 million distinct CDR3 sequences, about 31% being singletons. General observations from the study: TCR beta diversity, measured per million T cells, fell in a roughly linear way with age.

The source of this sequence is a woman aged 25-40 years in good health. Specimen: blood.

CDR3 sequence: CASSRRGLAGTYEQYF. The CDR3 DNA reads TGTGCCAGCAGCCGCCGTGGTCTAGCGGGAACCTACGAGCAGTACTTC. V usage is TRBV7-2 and J usage is TRBJ2-7; 9 nucleotides agree with TRBD2. V was clipped by 5 bases and J by 2 bases; unmatched bases: 10. CDR1 is SGHTA and CDR2 is FQGNSA in the germline V gene. The CDR3 extends over 16 amino acids. Filled out from reference TRBV7-2 and TRBJ2-7, the complete variable domain reads GAGVSQSPSNKVTEKGKDVELRCDPISGHTALYWYRQSLGQGLEFLIYFQGNSAPDKSGLPSDRFSAERTGGSVSTLTIQRTQQEDSAVYLCASSRRGLAGTYEQYFGPGTRLTVT.